This TCR beta chain was found in a study of blood T cell repertoires in COVID-19 (TCRdb year 2020). Regarding the complete study: Samples covering the acute and convalescent phases of COVID-19 were provided by collaborators in the United States, Italy and Spain. The prospective study material was composed of cDNA or gDNA derived from T cells, B-cell-depleted T cells, or PBMCs. Deeply sampled blood TCRbeta repertoires from subjects exposed to, actively infected with, or recovered from COVID-19 were included in the dataset. A freely available public database, intended as a resource for researchers studying the immune response to SARS-CoV-2, is where the repertoires were released. Samples were obtained from the ongoing ImmuneRACE study (first 160 participants) and from over 1,000 subjects provided by 6 global collaborators. Sample metadata almost always included a de-identified subject ID, COVID-19 status, age in years and sex. Where HLA class I and class II types were available, the types were taken from metadata supplied by the sample provider, not from assay-based typing. Overall results and qualifications from the work: The amount of clinical and demographic metadata varied by source and participant and was provided uncurated.

With respect to this clone: What antigen it recognizes has not been identified. Per-nucleotide qualities are absent, and no much larger clonotype sits a single base away.

The germline V gene encodes CDR1 MNHEY and CDR2 SMNVEV (reference sequence). Germline trimming: 6 bases from V, 7 bases from J; junction bases outside gene matches: 16. From the cysteine up to the phenylalanine, the CDR3 has a length of 16 residues. Only CDR3 DNA remains: 48 bases, in frame from the first base. TCRbeta CDR3 regions were amplified from genomic DNA by means of the immunoSEQ Assay, a bias-controlled multiplex PCR. Per the authors' processing: Nucleated cell counts per sample were estimated from amplification of reference gene primers within the assay. To quantify the absolute abundance of each unique TCRbeta CDR3 rearrangement, sequence reads were collapsed and filtered. For each sample, productive Simpson clonality was calculated by taking the square root of Simpson's diversity index across productive rearrangements. TCRdb carries this immuneACCESS record with in-frame sequences only. Its versions omit some clonotypes, under half of them owing to an unresolved V gene in the studies checked, with the rest unexplained. The V and J calls and clone size were taken over from that table, and D and trimming were inferred from the DNA. This sample gives fewer than 350,000 clones in total; around 90% of them show up just once. In total, the top ten clones hold approximately 6.8% of the sample.

In Seattle, one collaborating source enrolled patients while the infection was active and tracked those patients longitudinally over the course of disease. Whole blood was collected in K2EDTA tubes by collaborating institutions according to the institutions' own protocols. For TCRbeta analysis, collaborator samples were shipped as frozen whole blood, as isolated PBMCs, or as DNA extracted from either sample type. The sequence came from a woman under 40 with COVID-19, enrolled during active disease. Sequencing was done on a sample of peripheral blood. The V gene is TRBV27 and the J gene is TRBJ1-2; 8 junctional bases match TRBD1. The DNA sequence is TGTGCCAGCAGCTACCGGGGAGGACAGGGTATATTTGGCTACACCTTC. It is translated as CASSYRGGQGIFGYTF.